The sample holds a few counts of the clone carrying this TCR beta chain. TCRdb redid the calling of the reads with MiXCR, one entry per CDR3 protein. The sample consists of approximately 170,000 distinct CDR3 sequences, about an eighth of them appearing once. This CDR3 contains 15 residues. Losses at the gene ends were 6 bases for V and 9 bases for J; bases not matched to a gene: 10. The data belong to a study of T cell repertoires in cytomegalovirus infection. This receptor was taken from a human donor in good health (CMV status not recorded). Some clones in this sample may be carry-over from other donors' samples. Sequencing was performed on PBMCs. V usage is TRBV12-3 or TRBV12-4 and J usage is TRBJ2-1; 11 bases map to TRBD2. The CDR3 sequence: CASRLLSGREREQFF. The DNA of the CDR3 is TGTGCCAGCAGGCTTCTTAGCGGGAGGGAACGTGAGCAGTTCTTC.